Shown below are 4 T cell receptor beta chains from a single sample sequenced in a study of blood T cell repertoires in COVID-19. The repertoire was sequenced with immunoSEQ multiplex PCR; TCRdb's copy has only in-frame clones and lacks some. The table lists 190,000 or so clones, more than 75% of them singletons. The specimen was peripheral blood. These receptors were taken from a woman in her late teens or twenties who had recovered from COVID-19.

The chain employs TRBV7-2 and TRBJ1-4; D gene uncertain. CDR3 length: 15 residues. Germline lookup yields CDR1 SGHTA and CDR2 FQGNSA. The V gene lost 5 bases and the J gene lost 2 bases, with 12 bases spanning the gap. The CDR3 is CASSTDWATNEKLFF. In DNA, the CDR3 is TGTGCCAGCAGCACGGACTGGGCGACTAATGAAAAACTGTTTTTT.

This clone was observed many times. The CDR3, as DNA: TGTGCCTGGTCCGGGACTAGCGGGATGGCGAGCTCCTACGAGCAGTACGTC. Its translation is CAWSGTSGMASSYEQYV. The chain links TRBV30 to TRBJ2-7, with 13 bases that match TRBD2. J was trimmed by 0 bases and V by 5 bases; bases with no gene match: 10. CDR3 size: 17 residues. Germline CDR1 is GTSNPN and CDR2 is SVGIG (reference sequence).

The CDR3 region has the DNA TGTGCCAGCAGTGACAGGGGGAAAGAGACCCAGTACTTC. Its protein is CASSDRGKETQYF. The rearrangement links TRBV2 to TRBJ2-5; TRBD1 agrees at 7 bases. From germline, CDR1 is SNHLY and CDR2 FYNNEI. This CDR3 region has 13 residues. V lost 3 bases and J lost 3; bases outside the gene matches: 1.

As for this clone: This CDR3 is also generated by other DNA sequences in the sample. The chain's CDR3 is CASSSGGNTEAFF. CDR3 bases: TGTGCCAGCAGCTCCGGGGGGAACACTGAAGCTTTCTTT. The rearrangement links TRBV12-3 or TRBV12-4 to TRBJ1-1; maybe TRBD1 (5 bases). CDR3 length: 13 amino acids. V lost 6 bases, J lost 1 base, and 9 bases lay in between.